The clone carrying this T cell receptor (beta chain) was observed a few times. The antigen remains undetermined. The read terminates 3 residues before the CDR3 end, so the remaining end is supplied by the germline J gene. Measured with immunoSEQ multiplex PCR; TCRdb has only the in-frame clones, and not every one. The sample holds approximately 46,000 clones, and no clone turns up only once. This specimen comes from a study of T cell clonality in common variable immunodeficiency. Overall study results and limits: CVID patient heterogeneity limited repertoire-clinical complication correlations. In common variable immunodeficiency, TCR beta chains reportedly carried fewer deletions and N-nucleotide insertions. Compared with controls, CVID subjects had fewer shared TCRbeta clones.

In germline, CDR1 is KGHSH, CDR2 LQKENI. This CDR3 contains 11 residues. The sequencing input was peripheral blood mononuclear cells. The chain has TRBV18 and TRBJ1-2; unclear D gene. This receptor was taken from a person aged 18-70 years in good health. CDR3 sequence: CASSLAYDYTF. The CDR3 DNA, read in part, is TGTGCCAGCTCACTCGCCTACGAC.